This entry concerns a single TCR beta chain. This sample is drawn from a study of cytomegalovirus exposure and HLA in healthy donors. Primers: 60 Vbeta forward and 13 Jbeta reverse. The table came from immunoSEQ multiplex PCR; TCRdb's copy has only in-frame clones and leaves some out. Of around 99,000 clones in the sample, around 77% were seen once. V lost 5 bases, J lost 6 bases, and 15 bases stayed unmatched. The CDR3 covers 16 residues. Per germline, CDR1 MDHEN and CDR2 SYDVKM. The TCR was taken from a male donor in good health and CMV-seronegative. The chain is built from TRBV28 and TRBJ2-7, with 8 nucleotides matching TRBD2. Sequenced sample: PBMCs. The CDR3 reads CASSRFSGTVWLEQYF. CDR3 in DNA: TGTGCCAGCAGTCGGTTTAGCGGGACTGTTTGGCTCGAGCAGTACTTC.